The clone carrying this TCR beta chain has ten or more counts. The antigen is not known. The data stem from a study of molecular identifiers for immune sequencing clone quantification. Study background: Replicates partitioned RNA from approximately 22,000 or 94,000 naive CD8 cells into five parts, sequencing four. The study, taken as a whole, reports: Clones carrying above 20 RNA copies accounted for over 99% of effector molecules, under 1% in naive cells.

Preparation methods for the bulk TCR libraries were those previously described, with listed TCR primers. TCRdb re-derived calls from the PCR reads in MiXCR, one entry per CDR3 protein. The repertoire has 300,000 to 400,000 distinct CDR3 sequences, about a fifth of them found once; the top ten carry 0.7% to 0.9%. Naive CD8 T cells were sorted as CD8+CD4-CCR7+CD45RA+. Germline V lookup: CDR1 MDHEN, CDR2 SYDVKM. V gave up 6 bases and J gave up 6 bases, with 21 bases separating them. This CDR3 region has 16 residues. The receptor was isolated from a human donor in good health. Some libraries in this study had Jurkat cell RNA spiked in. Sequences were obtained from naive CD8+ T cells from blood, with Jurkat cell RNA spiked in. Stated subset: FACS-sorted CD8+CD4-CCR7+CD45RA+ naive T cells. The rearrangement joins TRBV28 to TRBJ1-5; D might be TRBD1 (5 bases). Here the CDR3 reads CASRMGLSAAIQPQHF. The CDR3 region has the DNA TGTGCCAGCAGAATGGGGCTTTCCGCCGCAATTCAGCCCCAGCATTTT.